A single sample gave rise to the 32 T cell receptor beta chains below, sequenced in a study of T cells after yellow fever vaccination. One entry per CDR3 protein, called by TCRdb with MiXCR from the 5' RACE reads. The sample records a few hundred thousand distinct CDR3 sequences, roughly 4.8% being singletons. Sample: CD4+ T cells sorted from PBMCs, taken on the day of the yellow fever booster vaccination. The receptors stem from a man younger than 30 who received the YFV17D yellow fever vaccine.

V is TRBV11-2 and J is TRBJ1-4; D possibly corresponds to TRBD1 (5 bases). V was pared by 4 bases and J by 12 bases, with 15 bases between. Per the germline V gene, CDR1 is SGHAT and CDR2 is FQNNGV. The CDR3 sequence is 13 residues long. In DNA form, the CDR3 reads TGTGCCAGCAGCTCGTGGCAGGGAGGGGAACTGTTTTTT. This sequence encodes CASSSWQGGELFF.

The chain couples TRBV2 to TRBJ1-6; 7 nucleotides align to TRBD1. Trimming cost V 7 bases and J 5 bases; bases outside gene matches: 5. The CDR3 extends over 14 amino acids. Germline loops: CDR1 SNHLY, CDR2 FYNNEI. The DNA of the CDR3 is TGTGCCAGCAAGGGGGACAGCCATAATTCACCCCTCCACTTT. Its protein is CASKGDSHNSPLHF.

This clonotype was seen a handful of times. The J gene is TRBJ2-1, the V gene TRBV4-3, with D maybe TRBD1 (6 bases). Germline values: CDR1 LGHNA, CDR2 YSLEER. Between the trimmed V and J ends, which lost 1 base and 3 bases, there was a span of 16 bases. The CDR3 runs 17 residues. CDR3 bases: TGCGCCAGCAGCCAAGCCCCCCCAGGGGAAATCTACAATGAGCAGTTCTTC. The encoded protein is CASSQAPPGEIYNEQFF.

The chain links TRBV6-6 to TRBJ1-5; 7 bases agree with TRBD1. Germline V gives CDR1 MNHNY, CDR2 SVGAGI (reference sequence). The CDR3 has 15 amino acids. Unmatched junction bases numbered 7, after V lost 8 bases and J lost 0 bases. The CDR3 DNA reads TGTGCCAGCGCAGGGGGAGACTATAGCAATCAGCCCCAGCATTTT. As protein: CASAGGDYSNQPQHF.

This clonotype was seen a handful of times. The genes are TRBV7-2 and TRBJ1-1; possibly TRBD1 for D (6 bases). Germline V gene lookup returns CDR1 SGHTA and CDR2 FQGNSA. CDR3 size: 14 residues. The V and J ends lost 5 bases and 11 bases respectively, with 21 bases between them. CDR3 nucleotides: TGTGCCAGCAGCCCACGACAGGTAGCTTTGGGGGCTTTCTTT. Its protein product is CASSPRQVALGAFF.

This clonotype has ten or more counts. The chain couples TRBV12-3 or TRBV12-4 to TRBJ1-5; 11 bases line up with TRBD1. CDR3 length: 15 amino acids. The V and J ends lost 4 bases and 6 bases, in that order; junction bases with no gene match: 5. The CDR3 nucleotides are TGTGCCAGCAGTTACCCGGGACAGGGGGGTCAGCCCCAGCATTTT. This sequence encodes CASSYPGQGGQPQHF.

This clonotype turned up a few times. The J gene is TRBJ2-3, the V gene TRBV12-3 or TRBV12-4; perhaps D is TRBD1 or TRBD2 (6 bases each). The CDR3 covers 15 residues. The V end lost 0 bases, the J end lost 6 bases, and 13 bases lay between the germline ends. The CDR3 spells CASSLAGAEGDTQYF. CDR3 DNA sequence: TGTGCCAGCAGTTTAGCGGGGGCGGAGGGGGATACGCAGTATTTT.

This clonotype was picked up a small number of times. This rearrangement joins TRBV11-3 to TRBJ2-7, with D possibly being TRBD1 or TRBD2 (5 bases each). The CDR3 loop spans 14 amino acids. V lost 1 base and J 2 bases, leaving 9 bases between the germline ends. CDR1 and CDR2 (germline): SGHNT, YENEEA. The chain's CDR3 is CASSLVGVPYEQYF. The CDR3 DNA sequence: TGTGCCAGCAGCTTAGTGGGGGTCCCCTACGAGCAGTACTTC. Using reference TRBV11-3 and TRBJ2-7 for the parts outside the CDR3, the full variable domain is EAGVVQSPRYKIIEKKQPVAFWCNPISGHNTLYWYLQNLGQGPELLIRYENEEAVDDSQLPKDRFSAERLKGVDSTLKIQPAELGDSAVYLCASSLVGVPYEQYFGPGTRLTVT.

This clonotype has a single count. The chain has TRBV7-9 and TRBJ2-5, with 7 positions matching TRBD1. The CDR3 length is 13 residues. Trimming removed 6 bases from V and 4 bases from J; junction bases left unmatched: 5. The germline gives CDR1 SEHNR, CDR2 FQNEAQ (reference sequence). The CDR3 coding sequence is TGTGCCAGCAGAAAGGGGGCGGCAGAGACCCAGTACTTC. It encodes CASRKGAAETQYF. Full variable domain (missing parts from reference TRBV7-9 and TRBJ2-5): DTGVSQNPRHKITKRGQNVTFRCDPISEHNRLYWYRQTLGQGPEFLTYFQNEAQLEKSRLLSDRFSAERPKGSFSTLEIQRTEQGDSAMYLCASRKGAAETQYFGPGTRLLVL.

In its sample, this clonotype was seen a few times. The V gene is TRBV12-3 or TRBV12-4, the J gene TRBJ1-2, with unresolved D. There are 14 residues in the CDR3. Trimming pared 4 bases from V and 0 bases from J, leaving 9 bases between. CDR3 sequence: CASSSPWANYGYTF. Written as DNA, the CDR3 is TGTGCCAGCAGTTCCCCCTGGGCTAACTATGGCTACACCTTC.

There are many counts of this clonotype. This chain's CDR3 is CASSLALQGVPDTQYF. Written as DNA, the CDR3 is TGCGCCAGCAGCTTGGCGTTACAGGGGGTCCCAGATACGCAGTATTTT. The V and J genes are TRBV5-1 and TRBJ2-3, with 8 positions matching TRBD1. The CDR3 extends over 16 amino acids. Germline V gene lookup returns CDR1 SGHRS and CDR2 YFSETQ. V trimming: 0 bases; J trimming: 4 bases; junction bases outside the gene matches: 7.

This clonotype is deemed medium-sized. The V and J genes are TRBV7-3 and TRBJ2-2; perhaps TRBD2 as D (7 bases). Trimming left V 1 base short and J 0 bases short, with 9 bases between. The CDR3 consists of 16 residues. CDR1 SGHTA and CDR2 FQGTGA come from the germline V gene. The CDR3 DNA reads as TGTGCCAGCAGCTTAAGGGGGGGCTCGAACACCGGGGAGCTGTTTTTT. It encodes CASSLRGGSNTGELFF.

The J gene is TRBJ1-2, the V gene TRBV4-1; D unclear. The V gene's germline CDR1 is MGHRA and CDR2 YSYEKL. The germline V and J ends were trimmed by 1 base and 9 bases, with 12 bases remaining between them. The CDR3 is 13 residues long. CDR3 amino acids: CASSQVRRNRYTF. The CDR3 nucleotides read TGCGCCAGCAGCCAAGTCCGTCGGAATCGCTACACCTTC.

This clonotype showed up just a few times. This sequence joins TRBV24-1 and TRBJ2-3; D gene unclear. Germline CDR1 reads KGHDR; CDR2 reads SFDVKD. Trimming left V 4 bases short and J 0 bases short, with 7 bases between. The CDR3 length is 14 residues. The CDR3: CATSDSSSTDTQYF. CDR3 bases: TGTGCCACCAGTGACAGCTCTAGCACAGATACGCAGTATTTT.

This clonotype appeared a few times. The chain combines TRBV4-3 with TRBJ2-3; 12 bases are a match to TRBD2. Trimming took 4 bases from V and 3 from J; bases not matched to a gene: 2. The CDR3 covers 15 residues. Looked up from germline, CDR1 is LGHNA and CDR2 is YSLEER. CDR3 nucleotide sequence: TGCGCCAGCAGCCGAGGGACTAGCGGGACAGATACGCAGTATTTT. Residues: CASSRGTSGTDTQYF.

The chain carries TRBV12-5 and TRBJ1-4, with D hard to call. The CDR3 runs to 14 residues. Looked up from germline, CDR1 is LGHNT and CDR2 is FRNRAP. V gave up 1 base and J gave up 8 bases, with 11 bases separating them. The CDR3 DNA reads TGTGCTAGTGGTTTGGACATCGGATGGGAAAAACTGTTTTTT. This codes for CASGLDIGWEKLFF.

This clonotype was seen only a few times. The CDR3 DNA is TGCGCCAGCAGCCCCGGGGGGCTCGGAAACACCATATATTTT. Protein: CASSPGGLGNTIYF. The genes are TRBV5-1 and TRBJ1-3; D is possibly TRBD1 (6 bases). The V end lost 4 bases, the J end lost 4 bases, and 12 bases lay between the germline ends. The CDR3 extends over 14 amino acids. CDR1 is SGHRS and CDR2 is YFSETQ in the germline V gene.

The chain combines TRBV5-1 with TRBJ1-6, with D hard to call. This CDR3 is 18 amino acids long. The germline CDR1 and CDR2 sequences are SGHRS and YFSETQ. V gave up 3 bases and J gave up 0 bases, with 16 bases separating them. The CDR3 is CASSYAPGVSSYNSPLHF. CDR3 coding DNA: TGCGCCAGCAGCTACGCACCCGGGGTGAGCTCCTATAATTCACCCCTCCACTTT.

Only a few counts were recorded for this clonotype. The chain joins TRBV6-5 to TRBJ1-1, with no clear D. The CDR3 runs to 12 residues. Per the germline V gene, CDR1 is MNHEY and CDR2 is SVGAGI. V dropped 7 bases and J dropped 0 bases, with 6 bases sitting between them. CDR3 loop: CASKKMNTEAFF. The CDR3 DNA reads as TGTGCCAGCAAGAAAATGAACACTGAAGCTTTCTTT.

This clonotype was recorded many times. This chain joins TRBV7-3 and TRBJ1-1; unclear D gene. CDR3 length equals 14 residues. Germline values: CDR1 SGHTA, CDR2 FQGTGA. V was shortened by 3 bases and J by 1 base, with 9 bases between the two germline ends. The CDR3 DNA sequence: TGTGCCAGCAGCTTTAGCCCAGGGAACACTGAAGCTTTCTTT. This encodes CASSFSPGNTEAFF.

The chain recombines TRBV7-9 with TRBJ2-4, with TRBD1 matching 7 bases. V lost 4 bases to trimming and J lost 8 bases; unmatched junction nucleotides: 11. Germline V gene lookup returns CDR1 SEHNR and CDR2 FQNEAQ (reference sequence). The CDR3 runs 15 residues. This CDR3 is CASSSRLSGGYIQYF. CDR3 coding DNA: TGTGCCAGCAGCTCGCGTTTGTCAGGGGGTTACATTCAGTACTTC.

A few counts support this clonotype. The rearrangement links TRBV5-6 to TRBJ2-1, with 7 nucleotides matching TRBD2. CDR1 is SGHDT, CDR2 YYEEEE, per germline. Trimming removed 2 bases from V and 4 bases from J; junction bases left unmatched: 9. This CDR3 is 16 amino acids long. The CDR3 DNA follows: TGTGCCAGCAGCTTTGTATGGACTAGGGGATACAATGAGCAGTTCTTC. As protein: CASSFVWTRGYNEQFF. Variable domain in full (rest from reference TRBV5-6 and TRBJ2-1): DAGVTQSPTHLIKTRGQQVTLRCSPKSGHDTVSWYQQALGQGPQFIFQYYEEEERQRGNFPDRFSGHQFPNYSSELNVNALLLGDSALYLCASSFVWTRGYNEQFFGPGTRLTVL.

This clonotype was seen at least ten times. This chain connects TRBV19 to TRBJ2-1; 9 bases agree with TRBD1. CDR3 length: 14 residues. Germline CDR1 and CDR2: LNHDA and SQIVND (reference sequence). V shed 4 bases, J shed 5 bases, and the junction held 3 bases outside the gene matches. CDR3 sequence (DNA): TGTGCCAGTAGTACGGGACAGGGTAACAATGAGCAGTTCTTC. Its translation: CASSTGQGNNEQFF.

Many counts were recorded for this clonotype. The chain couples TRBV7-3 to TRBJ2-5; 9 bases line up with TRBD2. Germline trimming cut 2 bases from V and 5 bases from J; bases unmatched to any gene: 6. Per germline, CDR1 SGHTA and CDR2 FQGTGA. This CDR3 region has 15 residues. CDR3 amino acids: CASSLSNSGGETQYF. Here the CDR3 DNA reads TGTGCCAGCAGCTTATCCAATAGCGGGGGCGAGACCCAGTACTTC. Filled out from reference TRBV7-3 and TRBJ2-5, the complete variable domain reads GAGVSQTPSNKVTEKGKYVELRCDPISGHTALYWYRQSLGQGPEFLIYFQGTGAADDSGLPNDRFFAVRPEGSVSTLKIQRTERGDSAVYLCASSLSNSGGETQYFGPGTRLLVL.

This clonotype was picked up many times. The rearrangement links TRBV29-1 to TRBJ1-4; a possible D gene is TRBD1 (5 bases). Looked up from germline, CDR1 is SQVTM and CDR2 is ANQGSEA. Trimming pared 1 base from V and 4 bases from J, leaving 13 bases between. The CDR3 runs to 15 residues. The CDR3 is CSVEGSTENNEKLFF. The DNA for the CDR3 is TGCAGCGTTGAAGGTTCGACAGAGAATAATGAAAAACTGTTTTTT.

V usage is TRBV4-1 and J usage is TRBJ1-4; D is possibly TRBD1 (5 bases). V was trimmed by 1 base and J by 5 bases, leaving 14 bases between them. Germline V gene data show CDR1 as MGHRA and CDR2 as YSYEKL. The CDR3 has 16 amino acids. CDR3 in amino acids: CASSQVRGRENEKLFF. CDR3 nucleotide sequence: TGCGCCAGCAGCCAAGTCCGGGGCAGGGAGAATGAAAAACTGTTTTTT.

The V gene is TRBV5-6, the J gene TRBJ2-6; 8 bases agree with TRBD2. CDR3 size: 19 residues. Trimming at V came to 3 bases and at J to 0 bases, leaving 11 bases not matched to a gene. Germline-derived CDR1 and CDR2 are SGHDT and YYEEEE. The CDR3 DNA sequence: TGTGCCAGCAGCTATCGGGGGGGCTACTTCGCCTCTGGGGCCAACGTCCTGACTTTC. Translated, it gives CASSYRGGYFASGANVLTF.

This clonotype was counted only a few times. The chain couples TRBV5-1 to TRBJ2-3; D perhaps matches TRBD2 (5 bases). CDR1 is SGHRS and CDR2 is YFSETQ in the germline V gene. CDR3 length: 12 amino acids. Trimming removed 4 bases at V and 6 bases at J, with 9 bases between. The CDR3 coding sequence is TGCGCCAGCAGCGGGGAGAGGGATACGCAGTATTTT. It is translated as CASSGERDTQYF.

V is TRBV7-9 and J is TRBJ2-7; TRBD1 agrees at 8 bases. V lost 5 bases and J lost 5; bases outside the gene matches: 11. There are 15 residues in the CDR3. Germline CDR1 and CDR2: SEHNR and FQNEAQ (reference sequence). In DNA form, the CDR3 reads TGTGCCAGCAGCAAGTGGCAGGGGGCGGGTGACGAGCAGTACTTC. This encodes CASSKWQGAGDEQYF.

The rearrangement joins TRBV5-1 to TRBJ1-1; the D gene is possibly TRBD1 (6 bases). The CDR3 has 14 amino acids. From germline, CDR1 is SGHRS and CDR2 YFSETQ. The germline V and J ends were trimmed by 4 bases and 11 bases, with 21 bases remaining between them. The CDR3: CASSQDSIPPRAFF. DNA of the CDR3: TGCGCCAGCAGCCAGGACAGCATCCCACCGAGGGCTTTCTTT. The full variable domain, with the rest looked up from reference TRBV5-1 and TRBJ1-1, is KAGVTQTPRYLIKTRGQQVTLSCSPISGHRSVSWYQQTPGQGLQFLFEYFSETQRNKGNFPGRFSGRQFSNSRSEMNVSTLELGDSALYLCASSQDSIPPRAFFGQGTRLTVV.

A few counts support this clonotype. This chain's CDR3 is CASRPGGGNTGELFF. CDR3 nucleotide sequence: TGTGCCAGCAGGCCGGGGGGGGGAAACACCGGGGAGCTGTTTTTT. The chain has TRBV7-2 and TRBJ2-2; 8 bases map to TRBD2. This CDR3 spans 15 amino acids. Germline values: CDR1 SGHTA, CDR2 FQGNSA. Unmatched junction bases numbered 5, after V lost 6 bases and J lost 2 bases.

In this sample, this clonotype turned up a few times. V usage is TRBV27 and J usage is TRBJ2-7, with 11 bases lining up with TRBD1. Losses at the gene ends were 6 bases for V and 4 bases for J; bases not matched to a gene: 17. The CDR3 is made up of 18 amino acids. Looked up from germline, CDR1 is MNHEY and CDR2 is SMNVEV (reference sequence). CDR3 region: CASSPYGARTGGLYEQYF. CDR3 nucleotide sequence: TGTGCCAGCAGCCCCTATGGTGCCCGGACAGGGGGCTTATACGAGCAGTACTTC.